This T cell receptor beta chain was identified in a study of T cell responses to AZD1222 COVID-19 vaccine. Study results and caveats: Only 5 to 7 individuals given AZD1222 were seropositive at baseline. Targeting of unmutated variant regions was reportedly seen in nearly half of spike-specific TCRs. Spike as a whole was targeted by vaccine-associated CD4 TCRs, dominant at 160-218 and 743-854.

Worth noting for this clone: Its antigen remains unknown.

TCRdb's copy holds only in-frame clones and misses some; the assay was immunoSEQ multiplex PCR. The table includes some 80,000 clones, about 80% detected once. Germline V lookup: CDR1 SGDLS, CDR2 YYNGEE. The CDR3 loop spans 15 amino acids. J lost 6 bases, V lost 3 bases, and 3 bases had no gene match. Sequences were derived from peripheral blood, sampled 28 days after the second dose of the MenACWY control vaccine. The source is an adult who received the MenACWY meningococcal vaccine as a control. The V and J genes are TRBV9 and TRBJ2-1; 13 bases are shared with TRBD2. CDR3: CASSAGLAGVNEQFF. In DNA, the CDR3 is TGTGCCAGCAGCGCCGGACTAGCGGGAGTCAATGAGCAGTTCTTC.